Below, 26 T cell receptor beta chains from the same sample are listed, as sequenced in a study of T cell responses to AZD1222 COVID-19 vaccine. Data came from immunoSEQ multiplex PCR; TCRdb stores just in-frame clones and leaves some out. The table has 150,000 or so clones, 90% seen once. The sequenced sample was peripheral blood, obtained 28 days after the second AZD1222 dose. The receptors were gathered from an adult who received the AZD1222 COVID-19 vaccine.

This chain joins TRBV19 and TRBJ1-5; unclear D gene. The CDR3 runs 16 residues. The V gene's germline CDR1 is LNHDA and CDR2 SQIVND (reference sequence). V shed 4 bases and J shed 0 bases, with 13 bases lying between them. For the CDR3, the DNA is TGTGCCAGTAGTAACCGAGGACGGTATAGCAATCAGCCCCAGCATTTT. Protein sequence: CASSNRGRYSNQPQHF.

V and J are TRBV6-4 and TRBJ1-5, with 7 nucleotides matching TRBD1. The CDR3 is made up of 16 amino acids. Germline-derived CDR1 and CDR2 are MRHNA and SNTAGT. V was clipped by 4 bases and J by 4 bases; unmatched bases: 10. The CDR3 DNA follows: TGTGCCAGCAGTGCTCCGGGACAGCTCCAGAATCAGCCCCAGCATTTT. This codes for CASSAPGQLQNQPQHF.

CDR3 in DNA: TGTGCCAGCACTTACCGACAGGGGGCCTACAATGAGCAGTTCTTC. This sequence encodes CASTYRQGAYNEQFF. The chain recombines TRBV27 with TRBJ2-1; 9 nucleotides line up with TRBD1. Trimming took 7 bases from V and 2 from J; bases not matched to a gene: 6. Germline CDR1 reads MNHEY; CDR2 reads SMNVEV (reference sequence). The CDR3 contains 15 residues.

In its sample, this clone was seen a few times. The CDR3 DNA sequence: TGTGCCAGCAGCCCGGGACAGGGGCCCCGGTATGAGCAGTTCTTC. Amino acid sequence: CASSPGQGPRYEQFF. V gene TRBV3-1 (or the pseudogene TRBV3-2) combines with J gene TRBJ2-1; 10 nucleotides line up with TRBD1. There are 15 residues in the CDR3. Germline CDR1 is LGHDT and CDR2 is YNNKEL (reference sequence). The V segment lost 4 bases and the J segment 8 bases; nucleotides outside the gene matches: 8.

This clone has just a few counts. This chain joins TRBV7-9 and TRBJ2-2, with D unresolved. The germline V gene has CDR1 SEHNR and CDR2 FQNEAQ (reference sequence). The CDR3 totals 11 residues. Trimming removed 3 bases from V and 8 bases from J, with 4 bases in between. The CDR3 nucleotides are TGTGCCAGCAGCTTTGAGGGGGAGCTGTTTTTT. It codes for CASSFEGELFF. Variable domain in full (rest from reference TRBV7-9 and TRBJ2-2): DTGVSQNPRHKITKRGQNVTFRCDPISEHNRLYWYRQTLGQGPEFLTYFQNEAQLEKSRLLSDRFSAERPKGSFSTLEIQRTEQGDSAMYLCASSFEGELFFGEGSRLTVL.

The chain couples TRBV30 to TRBJ2-2, with a weak D call TRBD1 (6 bases). In germline, CDR1 is GTSNPN, CDR2 SVGIG (reference sequence). Trimming took 4 bases from V and 4 from J, leaving 7 bases between them. The CDR3 is made up of 12 amino acids. DNA for the CDR3: TGTGCCTGGAAAGGGGGCACCGGGGAGCTGTTTTTT. This translates into CAWKGGTGELFF.

This chain connects TRBV30 to TRBJ1-5; D call uncertain. The germline gives CDR1 GTSNPN, CDR2 SVGIG (reference sequence). This CDR3 is built from 14 residues. With 0 bases removed from V and 6 bases from J, the gap between germline ends came to 12 bases. The CDR3 nucleotides are TGTGCCTGGAGTGTATCAACAGTGAGTCAGCCCCAGCATTTT. This codes for CAWSVSTVSQPQHF. Complete variable domain (other parts from reference TRBV30 and TRBJ1-5): SQTIHQWPATLVQPVGSPLSLECTVEGTSNPNLYWYRQAAGRGLQLLFYSVGIGQISSEVPQNLSASRPQDRQFILSSKKLLLSDSGFYLCAWSVSTVSQPQHFGDGTRLSIL.

The CDR3 region is CASSWRDRMNTEAFF. The CDR3 DNA follows: TGCGCCAGCAGCTGGCGGGACAGAATGAACACTGAAGCTTTCTTT. The chain employs TRBV5-1 and TRBJ1-1; 7 bases agree with TRBD1. The germline V gene has CDR1 SGHRS and CDR2 YFSETQ. This CDR3 has 15 amino acids. After removal of 3 bases from V and 0 bases from J, the junction contained 5 bases not matched to a gene.

The chain recombines TRBV7-2 with TRBJ2-5; 7 bases match TRBD2. This CDR3 has 14 residues. V was pared by 5 bases and J by 1 base, with 4 bases of the junction left unmatched. Germline CDR1 is SGHTA and CDR2 is FQGNSA. Here the CDR3 DNA reads TGTGCCAGCAGCCCGGGGAGGGCCCAAGAGACCCAGTACTTC. Translated, it gives CASSPGRAQETQYF. Full variable domain (remainder filled in from reference TRBV7-2 and TRBJ2-5): GAGVSQSPSNKVTEKGKDVELRCDPISGHTALYWYRQSLGQGLEFLIYFQGNSAPDKSGLPSDRFSAERTGGSVSTLTIQRTQQEDSAVYLCASSPGRAQETQYFGPGTRLLVL.

As DNA, the CDR3 is TGTGCCAGCAGCTCCCAGGGGTACGCCTACAATGAGCAGTTCTTC. Its translation: CASSSQGYAYNEQFF. The rearrangement joins TRBV7-2 to TRBJ2-1; TRBD1 might be the D (6 bases). Trimming pared 4 bases from V and 2 bases from J, leaving 12 bases between. The CDR3 length is 15 residues. Germline CDR1 reads SGHTA; CDR2 reads FQGNSA.

This chain joins TRBV2 and TRBJ1-3; 7 nucleotides line up with TRBD1. Germline V gives CDR1 SNHLY, CDR2 FYNNEI. The trim removed 5 bases at V and 0 bases at J, leaving 4 bases unmatched. This CDR3 is built from 15 residues. CDR3 sequence: CASSLRTGSGNTIYF. CDR3 nucleotide sequence: TGTGCCAGCAGTCTTCGGACAGGCTCTGGAAACACCATATATTTT. Together with reference TRBV2 and TRBJ1-3, the CDR3 gives the full variable domain: EPEVTQTPSHQVTQMGQEVILRCVPISNHLYFYWYRQILGQKVEFLVSFYNNEISEKSEIFDDQFSVERPDGSNFTLKIRSTKLEDSAMYFCASSLRTGSGNTIYFGEGSWLTVV.

This clone was detected only once. The chain joins TRBV2 to TRBJ1-6; the match to TRBD1 covers 8 bases. The CDR3 is made up of 16 amino acids. With V trimmed by 7 bases and J by 5 bases, 10 bases remained unmatched. Germline CDR1 and CDR2: SNHLY and FYNNEI. CDR3 in amino acids: CASNSDGTGHNSPLHF. The CDR3 coding sequence is TGTGCCAGCAATTCGGACGGGACAGGTCATAATTCACCCCTCCACTTT.

V gene TRBV19 combines with J gene TRBJ2-1; 8 nucleotides match TRBD1. Germline V gene lookup returns CDR1 LNHDA and CDR2 SQIVND (reference sequence). This CDR3 has 17 residues. Trimming took 3 bases from V and 6 from J; bases not matched to a gene: 13. In DNA form, the CDR3 reads TGTGCCAGTAGTATCCAGCCCGGGACAGGCGGACGCAATGAGCAGTTCTTC. Its protein product is CASSIQPGTGGRNEQFF.

Only a few counts were recorded for this clone. In nucleotides, the CDR3 is TGTGCCAGCCGGGACGGACAGGGAAAGAGCTACACCTTC. This gives the protein CASRDGQGKSYTF. This chain links TRBV28 with TRBJ1-2, with 8 bases identical to TRBD1. The CDR3 loop spans 13 amino acids. The ends lost 8 bases at V and 9 bases at J; junction bases unmatched: 11. The germline gives CDR1 MDHEN, CDR2 SYDVKM.

The V and J genes are TRBV6-5 and TRBJ2-7; D is possibly TRBD2 (7 bases). The CDR3 runs 15 residues. Between the trimmed V and J ends, which lost 0 bases and 1 base, there was a span of 10 bases. CDR1 MNHEY and CDR2 SVGAGI come from the germline V gene. This CDR3 reads CASSYSGGGSYEQYF. The CDR3 region has the DNA TGTGCCAGCAGTTACTCGGGAGGGGGTTCCTACGAGCAGTACTTC.

J is TRBJ2-7 and V is TRBV5-1, with 10 bases matching TRBD2. Trimming at V came to 4 bases and at J to 0 bases, leaving 10 bases not matched to a gene. This CDR3 is built from 17 residues. Germline loops: CDR1 SGHRS, CDR2 YFSETQ. The CDR3 sequence is CASSPTGLAESSYEQYF. The DNA for the CDR3 is TGCGCCAGCAGCCCAACTGGACTAGCGGAAAGCTCCTACGAGCAGTACTTC.

The V gene is TRBV6-2 or TRBV6-3, the J gene TRBJ2-5; tentatively, D is TRBD2 (6 bases). The CDR3 is 16 residues long. V was pared by 2 bases and J by 4 bases, with 17 bases between. Germline CDR1 and CDR2: MNHEY and SVGEGT. CDR3 amino acids: CASSYTLGTQIETQYF. The CDR3 DNA reads as TGTGCCAGCAGTTACACCCTCGGGACTCAAATAGAGACCCAGTACTTC.

The chain recombines TRBV3-1 (or the pseudogene TRBV3-2) with TRBJ2-2, with 8 bases lining up with TRBD2. V was pared by 4 bases and J by 2 bases, with 9 bases of the junction left unmatched. This CDR3 has 17 residues. In germline, CDR1 is LGHDT, CDR2 YNNKEL (reference sequence). The CDR3: CASSPGSGRYNTGELFF. The CDR3 region has the DNA TGTGCCAGCAGCCCAGGAAGCGGGAGATACAACACCGGGGAGCTGTTTTTT.

CDR3 sequence reads: CASSDGPATDTQYF. In nucleotides, the CDR3 is TGTGCCAGCAGTGACGGGCCAGCCACAGATACGCAGTATTTT. The chain uses TRBV2 and TRBJ2-3, with D unresolved. Germline values: CDR1 SNHLY, CDR2 FYNNEI. Trimming removed 3 bases at V and 2 bases at J, with 9 bases between. There are 14 residues in the CDR3.

The J gene is TRBJ1-5, the V gene TRBV6-2 or TRBV6-3, with D tentatively TRBD1 (6 bases). CDR3 length equals 16 residues. With 2 bases removed from V and 3 bases from J, the gap between germline ends came to 14 bases. From germline, CDR1 is MNHEY and CDR2 SVGEGT. Here the CDR3 reads CASSYRGTPPNQPQHF. The CDR3, as DNA: TGTGCCAGCAGTTACAGGGGGACCCCTCCCAATCAGCCCCAGCATTTT.

This clone came up once. As DNA, the CDR3 is TGTGCCAGTAGCATGGGACAGCTTAGCAATCAGCCCCAGCATTTT. Encoded protein: CASSMGQLSNQPQHF. V is TRBV19 and J is TRBJ1-5, with TRBD1 matching 7 bases. J gave up 0 bases and V 6 bases, and 5 bases lay outside the gene matches. Germline loops: CDR1 LNHDA, CDR2 SQIVND (reference sequence). CDR3 length equals 15 residues.

V gene TRBV6-6 combines with J gene TRBJ2-5, with D perhaps being TRBD1 or TRBD2 (7 bases each). Trimming pared 5 bases from V and 2 bases from J, leaving 15 bases between. There are 15 residues in the CDR3. Germline CDR1 reads MNHNY; CDR2 reads SVGAGI (reference sequence). CDR3 nucleotides: TGTGCCAGCAGTAAGAACAGGGGAGGGCAAGAGACCCAGTACTTC. Residues: CASSKNRGGQETQYF.

This sequence joins TRBV16 and TRBJ1-2; D is uncertain. CDR1 is KGHSY and CDR2 is FQNENV in the germline V gene. Trimming shortened V by 0 bases and J by 2 bases, and 13 bases separated the two germline ends. This CDR3 contains 16 residues. This chain's CDR3 is CASSQSDTALNYGYTF. In DNA form, the CDR3 reads TGTGCCAGCAGCCAATCGGATACAGCGCTCAACTATGGCTACACCTTC.

CDR3 bases: TGTGCTAGTGGTGGCGACAGGGGGAACACCGGGGAGCTGTTTTTT. Encoded protein: CASGGDRGNTGELFF. The chain combines TRBV12-5 with TRBJ2-2, with TRBD1 matching over 8 bases. Unmatched junction bases numbered 3, after V lost 5 bases and J lost 1 base. The CDR3 runs 15 residues. Germline CDR1 LGHNT, CDR2 FRNRAP.

The gene calls are TRBV5-1 and TRBJ1-5; D is unresolved. V was shortened by 1 base and J by 1 base, with 9 bases between the two germline ends. Germline V gives CDR1 SGHRS, CDR2 YFSETQ. The CDR3 is made up of 15 amino acids. CDR3 residues: CASSLKPGSNQPQHF. In nucleotides, the CDR3 is TGCGCCAGCAGCTTGAAGCCCGGAAGCAATCAGCCCCAGCATTTT.

This clone appeared a single time. V is TRBV5-4 and J is TRBJ2-2; D assignment may be TRBD1 or TRBD2 (6 bases each). This CDR3 region has 17 residues. V lost 4 bases, J lost 6 bases, and 22 bases lay in between. From germline, CDR1 is SGHNT and CDR2 YYREEE (reference sequence). For the CDR3, the DNA is TGTGCCAGCAGCAATCGAGGTGGGGGGCGGCAGGCCGGGGAGCTGTTTTTT. It specifies CASSNRGGGRQAGELFF.